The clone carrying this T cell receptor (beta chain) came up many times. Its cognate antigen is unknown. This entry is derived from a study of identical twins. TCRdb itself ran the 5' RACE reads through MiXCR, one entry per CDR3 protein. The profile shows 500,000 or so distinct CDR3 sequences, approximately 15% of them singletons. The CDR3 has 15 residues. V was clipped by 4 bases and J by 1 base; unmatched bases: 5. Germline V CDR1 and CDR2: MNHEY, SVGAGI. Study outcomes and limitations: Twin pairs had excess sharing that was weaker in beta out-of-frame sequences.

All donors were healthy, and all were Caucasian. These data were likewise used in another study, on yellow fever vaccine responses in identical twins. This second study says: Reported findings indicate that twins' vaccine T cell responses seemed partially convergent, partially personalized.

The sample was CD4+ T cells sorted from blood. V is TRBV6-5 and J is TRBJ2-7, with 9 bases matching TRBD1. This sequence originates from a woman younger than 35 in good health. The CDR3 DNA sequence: TGTGCCAGCAGTTCCGGGACAGGGTTATCCTACGAGCAGTACTTC. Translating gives CASSSGTGLSYEQYF.